These 20 T cell receptor beta chains came from one sample sequenced in a study of regulatory T cells in long-lasting Graves disease. iRepertoire HTBI primers and Arm-PCR of CDR3 regions built TCR beta libraries. TCRdb reprocessed the multiplex PCR reads via MiXCR and lists one record per CDR3 protein. The sample yields approximately 560,000 distinct CDR3 sequences, 16% seen once. Time point specified: newly diagnosed GD, antithyroid drugs for less than 3 months. After RNA was extracted from PBMCs, the TCR library was made from it. This sample was shared with a second study, whose subject was T cells in Graves' hyperthyroidism and ophthalmopathy.

This specimen was peripheral blood mononuclear cells (PBMCs), taken at new diagnosis, from a patient treated with antithyroid drugs. The source of these receptors is a man younger than 35 with Graves disease.

This clonotype was detected ten times or more. The chain joins TRBV12-3 or TRBV12-4 to TRBJ2-1, with 7 bases fitting TRBD2. V lost 7 bases, J lost 5 bases, and 5 bases stayed unmatched. The CDR3 has 13 residues. CDR3 nucleotides: TGTGCCAGCAATCTGGCGGGAGACAATGAGCAGTTCTTC. Translation gives CASNLAGDNEQFF.

Many counts were recorded for this clonotype. This rearrangement joins TRBV2 to TRBJ2-3, with D perhaps TRBD1 or TRBD2 (6 bases each). CDR1 and CDR2 from the germline V gene are SNHLY and FYNNEI. The CDR3 has 16 residues. V gave up 8 bases and J gave up 2 bases, with 20 bases separating them. The CDR3 nucleotides read TGTGCCAGCCCCGGGGGCCATTTAATCCACACAGATACGCAGTATTTT. Its protein is CASPGGHLIHTDTQYF. Filled out from reference TRBV2 and TRBJ2-3, the complete variable domain reads EPEVTQTPSHQVTQMGQEVILRCVPISNHLYFYWYRQILGQKVEFLVSFYNNEISEKSEIFDDQFSVERPDGSNFTLKIRSTKLEDSAMYFCASPGGHLIHTDTQYFGPGTRLTVL.

The sample holds a few counts of this clonotype. V gene TRBV5-1 combines with J gene TRBJ2-5; D is perhaps TRBD2 (6 bases). Trimming shortened V by 4 bases and J by 5 bases, and 21 bases separated the two germline ends. The CDR3 spans 16 residues. Germline assignment: CDR1 SGHRS and CDR2 YFSETQ. CDR3 loop: CASSLTMDGAGETQYF. In nucleotides, the CDR3 is TGCGCCAGCAGCCTGACTATGGACGGCGCGGGGGAGACCCAGTACTTC.

This clonotype has only a few counts. The V call is TRBV10-3, the J call TRBJ1-1; tentatively, D is TRBD1 (6 bases). There are 14 residues in the CDR3. The germline CDR1 and CDR2 sequences are ENHRY and SYGVKD. V lost 2 bases to trimming and J lost 2 bases, with 9 bases between them. As DNA, the CDR3 is TGTGCCATCAGTGAGATCGGGGGCAACACTGAAGCTTTCTTT. Protein: CAISEIGGNTEAFF.

Many counts were recorded for this clonotype. V gene TRBV12-3 or TRBV12-4 combines with J gene TRBJ1-5; a weak D match, TRBD1 (5 bases). The CDR3 loop spans 13 amino acids. Trimming cost V 4 bases and J 7 bases, with 11 bases left between them. The chain's CDR3 is CASSSAWGQPQHF. CDR3 DNA sequence: TGTGCCAGCAGTTCGGCGTGGGGCCAGCCCCAGCATTTT.

The chain is built from TRBV30 and TRBJ2-1, with 10 positions matching TRBD2. This CDR3 contains 14 residues. V dropped 2 bases and J dropped 4; count of bases not matched to a gene: 2. The V gene's germline CDR1 is GTSNPN and CDR2 SVGIG (reference sequence). Here the CDR3 DNA reads TGTGCCTGGAGTACGGGACTAGCGTACAATGAGCAGTTCTTC. Protein product: CAWSTGLAYNEQFF.

This clonotype was recorded many times. V usage is TRBV3-1 and J usage is TRBJ2-1; 12 bases fit TRBD1. V trimming: 4 bases; J trimming: 9 bases; junction bases outside the gene matches: 13. This CDR3 has 17 amino acids. Per germline, CDR1 LGHDT and CDR2 YNNKEL (reference sequence). In nucleotides, the CDR3 is TGTGCCAGCAGCCCTCTAGACCCGGGACAGGGGGCAGGTGAGCAGTTCTTC. Translation: CASSPLDPGQGAGEQFF.

Many counts were recorded for this clonotype. V usage is TRBV28 and J usage is TRBJ2-7; 7 bases are shared with TRBD1. The ends lost 2 bases at V and 0 bases at J; junction bases unmatched: 4. The CDR3 length is 15 residues. Germline CDR1 is MDHEN and CDR2 is SYDVKM. The CDR3 coding sequence is TGTGCCAGCAGTTTAATGAGGGGGCCCTCCTACGAGCAGTACTTC. Translating it yields CASSLMRGPSYEQYF.

The sample holds many counts of this clonotype. The CDR3 loop reads CASQWGENEQFF. In DNA, the CDR3 is TGTGCCAGCCAATGGGGAGAGAATGAGCAGTTCTTC. The chain is built from TRBV12-3 or TRBV12-4 and TRBJ2-1; TRBD2 is a possible D gene (5 bases). V was pared by 8 bases and J by 7 bases, with 12 bases between. There are 12 residues in the CDR3.

This clonotype has ten or more counts. The chain is built from TRBV3-1 and TRBJ1-4; D is possibly TRBD1 (5 bases). The V gene's germline CDR1 is LGHDT and CDR2 YNNKEL (reference sequence). The CDR3 sequence is 11 residues long. Trimming removed 5 bases at V and 12 bases at J, with 10 bases between. The CDR3 nucleotides read TGTGCCAGCAGCTTTCTACAGGAACTGTTTTTT. It translates to CASSFLQELFF.

This chain connects TRBV20-1 to TRBJ1-2; 8 positions agree with TRBD1. This CDR3 contains 14 residues. The V gene's germline CDR1 is DFQATT and CDR2 SNEGSKA (reference sequence). The junction had 12 bases not matched to a gene; V was cut back by 6 bases and J by 6 bases. The CDR3 nucleotides read TGCAGTGCAATAACCGGGACAGGAAAGAATGGCTACACCTTC. This translates into CSAITGTGKNGYTF.

The rearrangement uses TRBV20-1 and TRBJ2-1; D uncertain. The J call may be incorrect, as the DNA end agrees better with TRBJ2-5. The CDR3 is 11 residues long. Germline loops: CDR1 DFQATT, CDR2 SNEGSKA (reference sequence). CDR3 DNA sequence: TGCAGTGCTAGAAATATGGTGACCCAGTACTTC. Translation gives CSARNMVTQYF.

This chain links TRBV20-1 with TRBJ2-7; 12 bases map to TRBD1. V gave up 5 bases and J gave up 5 bases; unmatched junction bases: 10. Germline loops: CDR1 DFQATT, CDR2 SNEGSKA (reference sequence). The CDR3 totals 15 residues. The CDR3 here is CSAYLPGQGANEQYF. The DNA of the CDR3 is TGCAGTGCTTATTTACCGGGACAGGGGGCGAACGAGCAGTACTTC.

This clonotype was detected many times. The V call is TRBV24-1, the J call TRBJ2-7, with TRBD2 identical over 8 bases. The CDR3 is made up of 17 amino acids. Germline assignment: CDR1 KGHDR and CDR2 SFDVKD. Trimming at V came to 2 bases and at J to 2 bases, leaving 10 bases not matched to a gene. CDR3 in amino acids: CATSDWRGRFPTYEQYF. CDR3 coding DNA: TGTGCCACCAGTGATTGGCGCGGGAGGTTCCCTACCTACGAGCAGTACTTC.

The chain is built from TRBV7-3 and TRBJ2-1; TRBD2 agrees at 14 bases. The CDR3 has 19 residues. Germline CDR1 and CDR2: SGHTA and FQGTGA. After removal of 1 base from V and 8 bases from J, the junction contained 13 bases not matched to a gene. The CDR3 loop reads CASSLKGDWTSGRFDEQFF. The CDR3 nucleotides read TGTGCCAGCAGCTTAAAGGGTGATTGGACTAGCGGGAGGTTTGATGAGCAGTTCTTC.

Regarding this clonotype: Compared with germline, one end of the junction differs, possibly owing to a read error. The chain has TRBV5-1 and TRBJ2-4; 12 nucleotides match TRBD2. The CDR3 is 14 residues long. In germline, CDR1 is SGHRS, CDR2 YFSETQ. CDR3 DNA: TGCGCCAGCAGCTCTTTTCTAGCGGGGGGGGAGCGGTTCTTC. Its protein is CASSSFLAGGERFF.

This clonotype showed up just a few times. The chain combines TRBV10-3 with TRBJ2-1, with a tentative D call TRBD1 (5 bases). The CDR3 has 13 residues. Germline V CDR1 and CDR2: ENHRY, SYGVKD. Between the trimmed V and J ends, which lost 4 bases and 8 bases, there was a span of 12 bases. The CDR3 loop is CAISGQGTHEQFF. Written as DNA, the CDR3 is TGTGCCATCAGTGGGCAGGGTACCCATGAGCAGTTCTTC.

A remark on this clonotype: A read error is likely here: a far larger clone is one base away. The chain combines TRBV27 with TRBJ2-7; D not resolved. CDR1 and CDR2 (germline): MNHEY, SMNVEV (reference sequence). CDR3 size: 14 residues. Here the CDR3 DNA reads TGTGCCAGCAGTTTATGGGGTTTCTATTACGAGCAGTGCTTC. The encoded protein is CASSLWGFYYEQCF.

This clonotype occurred many times. The V and J genes are TRBV27 and TRBJ2-1; 10 positions agree with TRBD2. The germline gives CDR1 MNHEY, CDR2 SMNVEV (reference sequence). The trim removed 6 bases at V and 1 base at J, leaving 3 bases unmatched. The CDR3 runs 15 residues. In DNA, the CDR3 is TGTGCCAGCAGCCGTAGCGGGGGGTCCTACAATGAGCAGTTCTTC. Its protein is CASSRSGGSYNEQFF.

This clonotype was counted at least ten times. This chain connects TRBV7-3 to TRBJ2-1; a weak D match, TRBD1 (6 bases). CDR1 is SGHTA and CDR2 is FQGTGA in the germline V gene. V was clipped by 5 bases and J by 3 bases, with 14 bases between them. The length of the CDR3 is 15 residues. The CDR3 region has the DNA TGTGCCAGCAGCCCCACACGGACAGTCTACAATGAGCAGTTCTTC. Translation: CASSPTRTVYNEQFF.